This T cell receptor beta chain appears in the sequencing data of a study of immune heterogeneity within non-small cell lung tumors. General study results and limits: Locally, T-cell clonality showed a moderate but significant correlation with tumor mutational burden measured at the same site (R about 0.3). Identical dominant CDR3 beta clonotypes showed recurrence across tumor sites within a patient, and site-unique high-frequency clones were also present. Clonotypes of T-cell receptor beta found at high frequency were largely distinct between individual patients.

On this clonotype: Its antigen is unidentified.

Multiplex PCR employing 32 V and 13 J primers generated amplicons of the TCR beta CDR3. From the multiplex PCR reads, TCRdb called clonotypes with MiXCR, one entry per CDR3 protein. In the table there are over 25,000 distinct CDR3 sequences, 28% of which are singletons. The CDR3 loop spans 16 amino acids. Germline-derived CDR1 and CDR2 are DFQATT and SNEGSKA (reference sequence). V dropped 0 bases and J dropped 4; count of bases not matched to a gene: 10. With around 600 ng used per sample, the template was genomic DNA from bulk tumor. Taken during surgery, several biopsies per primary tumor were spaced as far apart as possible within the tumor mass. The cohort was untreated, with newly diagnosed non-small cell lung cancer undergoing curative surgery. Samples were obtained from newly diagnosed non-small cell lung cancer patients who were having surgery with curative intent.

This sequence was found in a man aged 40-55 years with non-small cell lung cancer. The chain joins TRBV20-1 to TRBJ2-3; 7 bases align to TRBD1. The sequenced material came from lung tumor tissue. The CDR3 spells CSARDVRGQIPDTQYF. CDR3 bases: TGCAGTGCTAGAGATGTACGGGGACAGATCCCAGATACGCAGTATTTT.